These 32 T cell receptor beta chains originate from one sample sequenced in a study of cytomegalovirus exposure and HLA in healthy donors. The PCR was carried out with 60 Vbeta primers and 13 Jbeta primers. TCRdb's table, derived via immunoSEQ multiplex PCR, lists solely in-frame clones and lacks some. Counted here are 60,000 to 95,000 clones, roughly 82% occurring once; the ten biggest clones make up 18%. The sample consisted of PBMCs. These receptors all come from a man aged 65 to 79 in good health and CMV-seropositive.

V gene TRBV9 combines with J gene TRBJ2-3; 8 bases map to TRBD1. V trimming: 1 base; J trimming: 5 bases; junction bases outside the gene matches: 3. The CDR3 has 14 residues. Germline loops: CDR1 SGDLS, CDR2 YYNGEE. The CDR3 region is CASSVQGAGDTQYF. The DNA for the CDR3 is TGTGCCAGCAGCGTACAGGGGGCCGGAGATACGCAGTATTTT.

The chain is built from TRBV28 and TRBJ2-1, with 9 nucleotides matching TRBD2. V gave up 4 bases and J gave up 8 bases; unmatched junction bases: 6. Germline-derived CDR1 and CDR2 are MDHEN and SYDVKM. The CDR3 has 14 amino acids. CDR3 loop: CASSSYSGRDEQFF. CDR3 nucleotides: TGTGCCAGCAGTTCCTATAGCGGGAGAGATGAGCAGTTCTTC.

The rearrangement uses TRBV10-1 and TRBJ2-3, with 9 bases identical to TRBD2. This CDR3 contains 16 residues. The germline CDR1 and CDR2 sequences are WNHNN and SYGVQD (reference sequence). Trimming removed 4 bases from V and 4 bases from J; junction bases left unmatched: 9. The CDR3: CASSGSPSGMADTQYF. The CDR3 DNA sequence: TGCGCCAGCAGTGGCTCTCCTAGCGGGATGGCAGATACGCAGTATTTT.

This chain joins TRBV6-5 and TRBJ1-1, with D hard to call. This CDR3 contains 13 residues. V lost 5 bases, J lost 0 bases, and 7 bases lay in between. The germline CDR1 and CDR2 sequences are MNHEY and SVGAGI. CDR3 sequence: CASSGSMNTEAFF. The CDR3 DNA reads as TGTGCCAGCAGTGGCAGTATGAACACTGAAGCTTTCTTT.

The chain combines TRBV7-2 with TRBJ2-3, with 10 bases identical to TRBD2. V lost 5 bases to trimming and J lost 7 bases; unmatched junction nucleotides: 9. Germline V gene sequence: CDR1 SGHTA, CDR2 FQGNSA. The CDR3 is 15 amino acids. CDR3 coding DNA: TGTGCCAGCAGCCCCCTAGGACTAGCGGTACATACGCAGTATTTT. Encoded protein: CASSPLGLAVHTQYF.

V and J are TRBV9 and TRBJ2-6, with 14 bases lining up with TRBD2. The CDR3 runs to 18 residues. Germline CDR1 and CDR2: SGDLS and YYNGEE. J lost 8 bases, V lost 4 bases, and 11 bases had no gene match. The CDR3 reads CASSPSGTSGSNPNVLTF. The CDR3 nucleotides read TGTGCCAGCAGCCCCTCCGGGACTAGCGGGAGTAACCCCAACGTCCTGACTTTC.

The chain recombines TRBV11-2 with TRBJ1-4; TRBD1 might be the D (5 bases). This CDR3 has 16 amino acids. Trimming removed 5 bases from V and 4 bases from J, with 17 bases in between. Germline-derived CDR1 and CDR2 are SGHAT and FQNNGV. In DNA, the CDR3 is TGTGCCAGCAGCCCCGTGACAGCTCGGAGTAATGAAAAACTGTTTTTT. Translation gives CASSPVTARSNEKLFF.

J is TRBJ2-7 and V is TRBV27; a possible D gene is TRBD1 (5 bases). CDR1 is MNHEY, CDR2 SMNVEV, per germline (reference sequence). The V gene lost 3 bases and the J gene lost 7 bases, with 10 bases spanning the gap. This CDR3 region has 12 residues. For the CDR3, the DNA is TGTGCCAGCAGTTTTACAGGTTCGGAGCAGTACTTC. Amino acids: CASSFTGSEQYF.

The chain couples TRBV4-2 to TRBJ2-6; D not resolved. Trimming left V 4 bases short and J 1 base short, with 8 bases between. Germline-derived CDR1 and CDR2 are LGHNA and YNFKEQ. The CDR3 length is 15 residues. In DNA form, the CDR3 reads TGTGCCAGCAGCCCAAACTGGTCTGGGGCCAACGTCCTGACTTTC. This codes for CASSPNWSGANVLTF.

The J gene is TRBJ1-2, the V gene TRBV4-1; 8 bases map to TRBD1. CDR3 length equals 14 residues. CDR1 is MGHRA, CDR2 YSYEKL, per germline. V trimming: 2 bases; J trimming: 7 bases; junction bases outside the gene matches: 6. CDR3: CASSQPDRVGGYTF. CDR3 DNA sequence: TGCGCCAGCAGCCAACCGGACAGGGTAGGTGGCTACACCTTC.

The V gene is TRBV9, the J gene TRBJ2-2, with a tentative D call TRBD1 (6 bases). Per the germline V gene, CDR1 is SGDLS and CDR2 is YYNGEE. Trimming cost V 2 bases and J 4 bases, with 12 bases left between them. This CDR3 is built from 15 residues. CDR3 bases: TGTGCCAGCAGCGTCGGACAGCCCTTCACCGGGGAGCTGTTTTTT. This codes for CASSVGQPFTGELFF.

The chain links TRBV7-8 to TRBJ1-2; D not certain. Germline lookup yields CDR1 SGHVS and CDR2 FQNEAQ. This CDR3 has 15 residues. Trimming shortened V by 1 base and J by 1 base, and 10 bases separated the two germline ends. The CDR3 DNA sequence: TGTGCCAGCAGCTTAGGGTTGAGCGTTAACTATGGCTACACCTTC. It codes for CASSLGLSVNYGYTF.

The chain recombines TRBV5-1 with TRBJ2-3, with 7 bases aligning to TRBD1. From germline, CDR1 is SGHRS and CDR2 YFSETQ. After removal of 5 bases from V and 2 bases from J, the junction contained 5 bases not matched to a gene. The CDR3 length is 14 residues. As DNA, the CDR3 is TGCGCCAGCAGGACCGGGACAGCCACAGATACGCAGTATTTT. Translated: CASRTGTATDTQYF. Looking up the rest from reference TRBV5-1 and TRBJ2-3 gives the full variable domain: KAGVTQTPRYLIKTRGQQVTLSCSPISGHRSVSWYQQTPGQGLQFLFEYFSETQRNKGNFPGRFSGRQFSNSRSEMNVSTLELGDSALYLCASRTGTATDTQYFGPGTRLTVL.

V gene TRBV19 combines with J gene TRBJ1-5; TRBD1 matches at 9 bases. CDR1 LNHDA and CDR2 SQIVND come from the germline V gene (reference sequence). The CDR3 spans 15 residues. J gave up 4 bases and V 6 bases, and 7 bases lay outside the gene matches. The CDR3 DNA reads TGTGCCAGTAGCACCGGGACAGGGCAAAATCAGCCCCAGCATTTT. Encoded protein: CASSTGTGQNQPQHF.

The gene calls are TRBV28 and TRBJ2-3; 11 bases fit TRBD1. Losses at the gene ends were 6 bases for V and 2 bases for J; bases not matched to a gene: 4. Germline values: CDR1 MDHEN, CDR2 SYDVKM. The CDR3 length is 15 residues. In nucleotides, the CDR3 is TGTGCCAGCAGGGACAGGGGGCCTAACACAGATACGCAGTATTTT. This translates into CASRDRGPNTDTQYF.

The rearrangement links TRBV28 to TRBJ2-3; the D gene is possibly TRBD2 (6 bases). This CDR3 has 13 residues. V lost 8 bases and J lost 6, with 15 bases in between. The germline CDR1 and CDR2 sequences are MDHEN and SYDVKM. The CDR3: CASQLPGRDTQYF. The DNA of the CDR3 is TGTGCCAGCCAACTTCCGGGGAGGGATACGCAGTATTTT.

This clone was observed a handful of times. The chain carries TRBV27 and TRBJ2-3, with no clear D. There are 14 residues in the CDR3. The V end lost 4 bases, the J end lost 1 base, and 9 bases lay between the germline ends. Looked up from germline, CDR1 is MNHEY and CDR2 is SMNVEV (reference sequence). Here the CDR3 reads CASSSGFGTDTQYF. CDR3 DNA sequence: TGTGCCAGCAGTTCTGGCTTTGGCACAGATACGCAGTATTTT.

V usage is TRBV19 and J usage is TRBJ2-5; 9 bases fit TRBD2. This CDR3 region has 17 residues. V dropped 6 bases and J dropped 5; count of bases not matched to a gene: 16. Germline V CDR1 and CDR2: LNHDA, SQIVND (reference sequence). CDR3 region: CASSLQGSRGGRETQYF. The CDR3 DNA sequence: TGTGCCAGTAGCCTCCAGGGATCGCGGGGGGGTCGGGAGACCCAGTACTTC.

This clone was seen a single time. The V gene is TRBV19, the J gene TRBJ2-3; the D gene is possibly TRBD2 (6 bases). Germline-derived CDR1 and CDR2 are LNHDA and SQIVND (reference sequence). The CDR3 covers 13 residues. Trimming pared 6 bases from V and 1 base from J, leaving 8 bases between. CDR3 protein: CASREGGTDTQYF. The CDR3 DNA sequence: TGTGCCAGTAGGGAGGGAGGCACAGATACGCAGTATTTT.

With respect to this clone: The sample has other DNA sequences that encode this CDR3 too. The chain uses TRBV19 and TRBJ2-7, with D perhaps TRBD2 (5 bases). CDR1 is LNHDA and CDR2 is SQIVND in the germline V gene (reference sequence). Trimming removed 9 bases at V and 1 base at J, with 13 bases between. The CDR3 length is 13 residues. This CDR3 reads CASRMTGSYEQYF. Written as DNA, the CDR3 is TGTGCCAGCCGAATGACGGGGTCCTACGAGCAGTACTTC.

This clone was detected only once. This rearrangement joins TRBV29-1 to TRBJ2-5; D might be TRBD1 (6 bases). Germline V lookup: CDR1 SQVTM, CDR2 ANQGSEA. This CDR3 comprises 13 residues. Deletions cut 1 base from V and 4 bases from J, with 10 bases between. The CDR3 DNA reads TGCAGCGTTGAAGGGACAGAAAGAGAGACCCAGTACTTC. Translating it yields CSVEGTERETQYF.

The J gene is TRBJ2-1, the V gene TRBV5-6; D remains ambiguous. The germline V and J ends were trimmed by 6 bases and 0 bases, with 10 bases remaining between them. Per germline, CDR1 SGHDT and CDR2 YYEEEE. The CDR3 is 14 residues long. CDR3 protein: CASTLDGSYNEQFF. For the CDR3, the DNA is TGTGCCAGCACCCTAGATGGCTCCTACAATGAGCAGTTCTTC.

Comments on this clone: One end of the junction does not line up with germline, which may come from a read error. The chain joins TRBV7-7 to TRBJ2-5, with TRBD2 identical over 7 bases. In germline, CDR1 is SSHAT, CDR2 FNYEAQ (reference sequence). This CDR3 region has 15 residues. The CDR3 nucleotides read TGTGCTAGCAGCTTAAGTCCAGGGAGGGAAGAGACCCAGTACTTC. It specifies CASSLSPGREETQYF.

V gene TRBV6-5 combines with J gene TRBJ2-2, with TRBD1 as a possible D gene (6 bases). Per the germline V gene, CDR1 is MNHEY and CDR2 is SVGAGI. The CDR3 is 14 residues long. Deletions cut 2 bases from V and 5 bases from J, with 9 bases between. The CDR3 here is CASSYQGSTGELFF. The CDR3 DNA reads as TGTGCCAGCAGTTACCAGGGGTCTACCGGGGAGCTGTTTTTT.

This sequence joins TRBV11-2 and TRBJ2-1, with 11 nucleotides matching TRBD1. Germline V gene lookup returns CDR1 SGHAT and CDR2 FQNNGV. V trimming: 9 bases; J trimming: 3 bases; junction bases outside the gene matches: 13. The length of the CDR3 is 17 residues. The CDR3 here is CASSNSRDRGGYNEQFF. In nucleotides, the CDR3 is TGTGCCAGTTCCAACTCCCGGGACAGGGGGGGCTACAATGAGCAGTTCTTC. Filled out from reference TRBV11-2 and TRBJ2-1, the complete variable domain reads EAGVAQSPRYKIIEKRQSVAFWCNPISGHATLYWYQQILGQGPKLLIQFQNNGVVDDSQLPKDRFSAERLKGVDSTLKIQPAKLEDSAVYLCASSNSRDRGGYNEQFFGPGTRLTVL.

A word on this clone: Mismatch with germline at one junction end may stem from a read error. DNA of the CDR3: TGTACCAGCAGTAGCGAGCCACTTGGTCGGGAGACTCCCAAAAACATTCAGTACTTC. Protein product: CTSSSEPLGRETPKNIQYF. The rearrangement links TRBV28 to TRBJ2-4; possibly TRBD2 for D (6 bases). The germline gives CDR1 MDHEN, CDR2 SYDVKM. The CDR3 consists of 19 residues.

The chain is built from TRBV10-1 and TRBJ2-1; 7 bases agree with TRBD2. J was trimmed by 5 bases and V by 10 bases; bases with no gene match: 5. The CDR3 has 12 amino acids. Germline-derived CDR1 and CDR2 are WNHNN and SYGVQD (reference sequence). The CDR3 loop is CATKGGDNEQFF. The CDR3 region has the DNA TGCGCCACCAAGGGAGGGGACAATGAGCAGTTCTTC.

The V and J genes are TRBV2 and TRBJ1-5, with TRBD1 identical over 8 bases. Germline loops: CDR1 SNHLY, CDR2 FYNNEI. This CDR3 region has 16 residues. Trimming at V came to 6 bases and at J to 1 base, leaving 8 bases not matched to a gene. This chain's CDR3 is CASRIRQGASNQPQHF. In DNA form, the CDR3 reads TGTGCCAGCAGAATCCGGCAGGGGGCAAGCAATCAGCCCCAGCATTTT.

This chain joins TRBV27 and TRBJ1-2; 7 positions agree with TRBD1. The CDR3 spans 14 residues. Germline CDR1 and CDR2: MNHEY and SMNVEV (reference sequence). With V trimmed by 6 bases and J by 3 bases, 7 bases remained unmatched. The CDR3 bases are TGTGCCAGCAGCCGATTCCAGGGGGACTATGGCTACACCTTC. Translation gives CASSRFQGDYGYTF.

The genes are TRBV28 and TRBJ1-1; tentatively, D is TRBD1 (6 bases). With 7 bases removed from V and 4 bases from J, the gap between germline ends came to 16 bases. From germline, CDR1 is MDHEN and CDR2 SYDVKM. This CDR3 is 14 amino acids long. The CDR3 protein is CASTLGAGATEAFF. The CDR3, as DNA: TGTGCCAGCACCCTCGGGGCAGGGGCCACTGAAGCTTTCTTT.

V and J are TRBV7-6 and TRBJ2-7, with 12 bases that match TRBD2. The CDR3 totals 15 residues. Germline CDR1 and CDR2: SGHVS and FNYEAQ. The V and J ends lost 5 bases and 5 bases, in that order; junction bases with no gene match: 7. The CDR3 is CASSRASGGGNEQYF. CDR3 sequence (DNA): TGTGCCAGCAGCCGGGCTAGCGGGGGGGGGAACGAGCAGTACTTC.

CDR3 region: CASGRGYQETQYF. The CDR3 DNA sequence: TGTGCCAGCGGTAGGGGATACCAAGAGACCCAGTACTTC. V and J are TRBV7-2 and TRBJ2-5; perhaps TRBD1 as D (5 bases). V was trimmed by 8 bases and J by 0 bases, leaving 10 bases between them. The CDR3 runs 13 residues. CDR1 is SGHTA, CDR2 FQGNSA, per germline. The full variable domain, with the rest looked up from reference TRBV7-2 and TRBJ2-5, is GAGVSQSPSNKVTEKGKDVELRCDPISGHTALYWYRQSLGQGLEFLIYFQGNSAPDKSGLPSDRFSAERTGGSVSTLTIQRTQQEDSAVYLCASGRGYQETQYFGPGTRLLVL.